The rows below give T cell receptor beta chains drawn from one sample of a study of response to subunit inactivated influenza vaccine. MiXCR, run by TCRdb on the RT-PCR reads, gives a single entry per CDR3 protein. The data hold roughly 780,000 distinct CDR3 sequences, with around a sixth observed a single time. The material sequenced was PBMCs from blood, taken around 5 days after vaccination. The receptor set was obtained from a man aged 50 to 59 who received an inactivated influenza vaccine. Each CDR3 is given with its conserved first and last residue. Fields, in order: CDR3 DNA, CDR3 protein, clone size, J gene, D gene, V gene. A D gene is named only where the DNA matches it firmly. Clone size is stated in some rows and not others, as once, few, many or a class when expanded.

TGTGCCACCCTGGAGCGGACGACAGATACGCAGTATTTT	CATLERTTDTQYF	few	TRBJ2-3	.	TRBV7-2
TGCAGTGCTAGAGATAAAGACGGGACAGGCCCGAACACCGGGGAGCTGTTTTTT	CSARDKDGTGPNTGELFF	few	TRBJ2-2	TRBD1	TRBV20-1
TGCAGCGTTTGGTCTTGGGAGGCCAAAAACATTCAGTACTTC	CSVWSWEAKNIQYF	few	TRBJ2-4	.	TRBV29-1
TGTGCCAGCAGCCCCGGACAGGTTAACACCGGGGAGCTGTTTTTT	CASSPGQVNTGELFF	many	TRBJ2-2	TRBD1	TRBV12-3/TRBV12-4
TGTGCCAGCAGTTTTTCGGGGTTTCTCTACAATGAGCAGTTCTTC	CASSFSGFLYNEQFF	.	TRBJ2-1	.	TRBV27
TGTGCCAGCAGCCCTTTTATATCGGCGGGGGGATACGAGCAGTACTTC	CASSPFISAGGYEQYF	few	TRBJ2-7	TRBD2	TRBV9
TGCAGTGCTAGGCCCAGGGGGATAGAGACCCAGTACTTC	CSARPRGIETQYF	few	TRBJ2-5	TRBD1	TRBV20-1
TGTGCCAGCAGCTTAGATCCGGCTAGCGGGAAAGAGACCCAGTACTTC	CASSLDPASGKETQYF	once	TRBJ2-5	TRBD2	TRBV11-2
TGTGCCAGCGTTGGACAGGGTGAGAACACCGGGGAGCTGTTTTTT	CASVGQGENTGELFF	few	TRBJ2-2	TRBD1	TRBV12-3/TRBV12-4
TGTGCCACCAGTGGGGCTCCCCCGGGCAATGAGCAGTTCTTC	CATSGAPPGNEQFF	many	TRBJ2-1	.	TRBV24-1
TGTGCCAGCAGCTTGGGCCCTCGGACAGTGCTCTCTAACTATGGCTACACCTTC	CASSLGPRTVLSNYGYTF	.	TRBJ1-2	.	TRBV5-5
TGTGCCAGCAGTTTTGGGCCAGGGTTTACCGGGGAGCTGTTTTTT	CASSFGPGFTGELFF	few	TRBJ2-2	.	TRBV12-3/TRBV12-4
TGTGCCAGCAGCTTGGGACAGCGCGCTAACTATGGCTACACCTTC	CASSLGQRANYGYTF	.	TRBJ1-2	.	TRBV5-8
TGCAGCGTTGAAGATCCCCGGACAGGGGGCTACGAGCAGTACTTC	CSVEDPRTGGYEQYF	many	TRBJ2-7	TRBD1	TRBV29-1
TGTGCCAGCAGTTTTGGACTACGCACAGATACGCAGTATTTT	CASSFGLRTDTQYF	many	TRBJ2-3	.	TRBV12-3/TRBV12-4
TGTGCCAGCAGCAGTGACAGGGGGTACACTGAAGCTTTCTTT	CASSSDRGYTEAFF	.	TRBJ1-1	TRBD1	TRBV11-2
TGCAGCGCTAGTGGAGGAGGAACTGTGACTAGCGGGAGTCTCTGGCAGTACTTC	CSASGGGTVTSGSLWQYF	.	TRBJ2-7	TRBD2	TRBV20-1
TGTGCCAGCAGCTACCTAGGGCCGATGAATTCACCCCTCCACTTT	CASSYLGPMNSPLHF	.	TRBJ1-6	.	TRBV7-2
TGTGCCAGCAGCATGCATCTAGCGGCGTCGGGCAATGAGCAGTTCTTC	CASSMHLAASGNEQFF	.	TRBJ2-1	TRBD2	TRBV11-2
TGCAGTGCTAGGACTCGATTTAACACCGGGGAGCTGTTTTTT	CSARTRFNTGELFF	.	TRBJ2-2	.	TRBV20-1
TGTGCCAGCAGTTGGGTCCGGGCCACCGGGGAGCTGTTTTTT	CASSWVRATGELFF	few	TRBJ2-2	.	TRBV6-2/TRBV6-3
TGCAGCGGGTGGCTTAATTTGGACACTGAAGCTTTCTTT	CSGWLNLDTEAFF	few	TRBJ1-1	.	TRBV29-1
TGCGCCAGCAGCCAAGATTTCCTAGGGGACTCCTACGAGCAGTACTTC	CASSQDFLGDSYEQYF	many	TRBJ2-7	.	TRBV4-3
TGTGCCAGCAGCTCCACCACAGTCATGAACACTGAAGCTTTCTTT	CASSSTTVMNTEAFF	.	TRBJ1-1	.	TRBV7-6
TGCGCCAGCAGCCAAGATAGAACCCTGCGGGATACGCAGTATTTT	CASSQDRTLRDTQYF	few	TRBJ2-3	.	TRBV4-3
TGTGCCAGCAGCGCGAGCGGGGGTTCCTATAATTCACCCCTCCACTTT	CASSASGGSYNSPLHF	.	TRBJ1-6	.	TRBV9
TGTGCCAGCAGCCGGGACGGATCTAACTATGGCTACACCTTC	CASSRDGSNYGYTF	.	TRBJ1-2	.	TRBV12-3/TRBV12-4
TGTGCCAGCAGCCAAGAGGAAGGACTTCCCCCGTTCTTC	CASSQEEGLPPFF	few	TRBJ2-1	.	TRBV4-2
TGTGCCAGCAGCTTTCCGGGTGGTAATACGCAGTATTTT	CASSFPGGNTQYF	few	TRBJ2-3	.	TRBV7-2
TGTGCCAGCAGCTCACAGGGGGCGTCCTCCTACGAGCAGTACTTC	CASSSQGASSYEQYF	few	TRBJ2-7	TRBD1	TRBV7-2
TGTGCCAGCAGCGTAGAGGACACTCAAGAGACCCAGTACTTC	CASSVEDTQETQYF	few	TRBJ2-5	.	TRBV9
TGTGCCAGCAGCTGGAACCCAGATACGCAGTATTTT	CASSWNPDTQYF	.	TRBJ2-3	.	TRBV7-9
TGTGCCAGCGGCCAGGACCGACAGAACCAAGAGACCCAGTACTTC	CASGQDRQNQETQYF	many	TRBJ2-5	.	TRBV7-8
TGTGCCAGCAGCCAAGTCTCGAGGGGGGCCAAAAACATTCAGTACTTC	CASSQVSRGAKNIQYF	few	TRBJ2-4	.	TRBV4-2
TGTGCCACCAGTGACCCCGGACAGGGTGGCGTTAAGGAGACCCAGTACTTC	CATSDPGQGGVKETQYF	.	TRBJ2-5	TRBD1	TRBV24-1
TGTGCCAGCTCGGGCCAAAGCTCCTACGAGCAGTACTTC	CASSGQSSYEQYF	.	TRBJ2-7	.	TRBV7-9
TGCAGCGCCTCAACCGGGACTAGCAGCTACAATGAGCAGTTCTTC	CSASTGTSSYNEQFF	many	TRBJ2-1	TRBD2	TRBV29-1
TGTGCCATCAGTGAAAGTTTTGGCGACAGTGGCTCCTACAATGAGCAGTTCTTC	CAISESFGDSGSYNEQFF	.	TRBJ2-1	.	TRBV10-3
TGCGCCAGCAGCTTTAGGCGGGGGCTGGAGACCCAGTACTTC	CASSFRRGLETQYF	.	TRBJ2-5	.	TRBV5-1
TGTGCCAGCAGTTACGAGGGGGCTGAGACCCAGTACTTC	CASSYEGAETQYF	.	TRBJ2-5	TRBD1	TRBV6-2/TRBV6-3
TGTGCCAGCAGCTTGGGGGGGGGCGTCCAAAACATTCAGTACTTC	CASSLGGGVQNIQYF	.	TRBJ2-4	.	TRBV7-2
TGTGCCAGCAGACCGGGGGGGGAAGGGTCACCCCTCCACTTT	CASRPGGEGSPLHF	.	TRBJ1-6	.	TRBV12-3/TRBV12-4
TGCGCCAGCAGGGAGGCTCTAGCCGGTGAGCAGTTCTTC	CASREALAGEQFF	few	TRBJ2-1	.	TRBV5-1
TGTGCCAGCAGCCAATTAAGCGGGGGGGCCCCAGATACGCAGTATTTT	CASSQLSGGAPDTQYF	few	TRBJ2-3	TRBD2	TRBV4-2
TGTGCCACCAGCAGAGTATCGAGGGGCTTTTACAATGAGCAGTTCTTC	CATSRVSRGFYNEQFF	.	TRBJ2-1	.	TRBV15
TGTGCCACCGGACAGGAAACACCCTACGAGCAGTACTTC	CATGQETPYEQYF	many	TRBJ2-7	TRBD1	TRBV15